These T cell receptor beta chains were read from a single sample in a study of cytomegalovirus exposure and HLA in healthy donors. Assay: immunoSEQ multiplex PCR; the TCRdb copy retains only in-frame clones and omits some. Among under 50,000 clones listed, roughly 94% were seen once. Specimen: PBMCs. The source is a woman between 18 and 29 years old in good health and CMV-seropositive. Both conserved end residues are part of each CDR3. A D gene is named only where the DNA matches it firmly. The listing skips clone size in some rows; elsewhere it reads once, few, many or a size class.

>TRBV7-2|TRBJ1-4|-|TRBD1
TGTGCCAGCAGCTTAGCCTTCCCGGGACAGGGTGCTAATGAAAAACTGTTTTTT
CASSLAFPGQGANEKLFF
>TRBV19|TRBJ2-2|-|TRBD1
TGTGCCAGTAGTAACAGGGGGGCCGGGGAGCTGTTTTTT
CASSNRGAGELFF
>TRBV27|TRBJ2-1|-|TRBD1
TGTGCCAGCAGTTGGGGACAGAGCTCCTACAATGAGCAGTTCTTC
CASSWGQSSYNEQFF
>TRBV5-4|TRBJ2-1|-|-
TGTGCCAGCAGCTTGCGGTTATCTCAGGGACTCTTGGACTCCTACAATGAGCAGTTCTTC
CASSLRLSQGLLDSYNEQFF
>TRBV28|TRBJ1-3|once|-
TGTGCCAGCAGTTCAATCGGAGCCTCGTGGGGCAAGACTGGAAACACCATATATTTT
CASSSIGASWGKTGNTIYF
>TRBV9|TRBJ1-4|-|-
TGTGCCAGCAGCTCCCTGGAGGGAGGCAGTGCTAATGAAAAACTGTTTTTT
CASSSLEGGSANEKLFF
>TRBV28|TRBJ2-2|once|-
TGTGCCAGCAGTTTAGTTCTAGCAGCGAACACCGGGGAGCTGTTTTTT
CASSLVLAANTGELFF
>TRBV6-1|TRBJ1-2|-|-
TGTGCCAGCAGTGAAGCTGGGGGGTTGAACTATGGCTACACCTTC
CASSEAGGLNYGYTF
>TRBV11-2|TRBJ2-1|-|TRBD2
TGTGCCAGCAGCCCAGGACTAGCGGGAGAGCAGTTCTTC
CASSPGLAGEQFF
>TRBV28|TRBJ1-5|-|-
TGTGCCAGCAGGGCCAGGGAAGGTTATCAGCCCCAGCATTTT
CASRAREGYQPQHF
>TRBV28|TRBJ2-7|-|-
TGTGCCAGCAGTTGGCACTACGAATATCGCTCCTACGAGCAGTACTTC
CASSWHYEYRSYEQYF
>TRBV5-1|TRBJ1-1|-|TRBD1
TGCGCCAGCACCCCGACAGGGGGCGGCACTGAAGCTTTCTTT
CASTPTGGGTEAFF
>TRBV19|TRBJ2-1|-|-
TGTGCCAGTACGCCCCGGACCGGAGGAAATTTATATGAGCAGTTCTTC
CASTPRTGGNLYEQFF
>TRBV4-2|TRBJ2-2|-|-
TGTGCCAGCAGCCAAGATGGTGGCAGCGGAACCGGGGAGCTGTTTTTT
CASSQDGGSGTGELFF
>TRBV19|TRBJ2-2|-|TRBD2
TGTGCCAGTAGTATAGATCTAGCGGCCGGGGAGCTGTTTTTT
CASSIDLAAGELFF
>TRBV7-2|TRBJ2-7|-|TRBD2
TGTGCCAGCAGCTTAGCGGGAGGGCCAATTCACGAGCAGTACTTC
CASSLAGGPIHEQYF
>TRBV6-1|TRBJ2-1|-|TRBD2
TGTGCCAGCAGTGAATCTAGCGGGAGCTACAATGAGCAGTTCTTC
CASSESSGSYNEQFF
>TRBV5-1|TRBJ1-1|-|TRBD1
TGCGCCAGCAGCGCTACAGGGGCCCCTAACACTGAAGCTTTCTTT
CASSATGAPNTEAFF
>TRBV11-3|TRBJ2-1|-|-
TGTGCCAGCACCTCCGGGCGCCAGGGGAATGAGCAGTTCTTC
CASTSGRQGNEQFF
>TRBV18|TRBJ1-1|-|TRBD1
TGTGCCAGCTCACCTCGGACAGGGGATTTCACTGAAGCTTTCTTT
CASSPRTGDFTEAFF
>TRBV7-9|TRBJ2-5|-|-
TGTGCCAGCAGCCATGGGGGAGGAGATGGGGAGACCCAGTACTTC
CASSHGGGDGETQYF
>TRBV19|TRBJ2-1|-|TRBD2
TGTGCCAGTAGTCTAGCGGGAGAGGTCAATGAGCAGTTCTTC
CASSLAGEVNEQFF
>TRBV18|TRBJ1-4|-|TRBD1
TGTGCCAGCTCACCAACGAGAGGAGGGGATACTACAGGGGTCGGTGAAAAACTGTTTTTT
CASSPTRGGDTTGVGEKLFF
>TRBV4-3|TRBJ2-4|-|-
TGCGCCAGCAGCCAAGCCCCGACTAGCACCGAGGGGGACATTCAGTACTTC
CASSQAPTSTEGDIQYF
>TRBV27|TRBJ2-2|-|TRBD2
TGTGCCAGCAGTTTAGGCGGGAGCCTTCCCGGGGAGCTGTTTTTT
CASSLGGSLPGELFF
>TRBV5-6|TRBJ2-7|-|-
TGTGCCAGCACCCAAGGACTTCGCGCCTACGAGCAGTACTTC
CASTQGLRAYEQYF
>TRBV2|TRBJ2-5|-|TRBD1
TGTGCCAGCAGGGCTACAGGGGGCCAAGAGACCCAGTACTTC
CASRATGGQETQYF
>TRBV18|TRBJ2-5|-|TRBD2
TGTGCCAGCTCCCCCTTTTCTAGCGGGAGCGGTGTAGAGACCCAGTACTTC
CASSPFSSGSGVETQYF
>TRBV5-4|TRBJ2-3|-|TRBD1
TGTGCCAGCAGCGCATCTGACAGGGCACGGGCAGATACGCAGTATTTT
CASSASDRARADTQYF
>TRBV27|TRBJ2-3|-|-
TGTGCCAGCAAGGGAACAGGATACCGCACAGATACGCAGTATTTT
CASKGTGYRTDTQYF
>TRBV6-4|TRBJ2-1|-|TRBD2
TGTGCCAGCAGTGTTAGCGGGAGCCTCAATGAGCAGTTCTTC
CASSVSGSLNEQFF
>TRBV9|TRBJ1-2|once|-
TGTGCCAGCAGCGTAGACAGGGAGGGATCTGGCTACACCTTC
CASSVDREGSGYTF
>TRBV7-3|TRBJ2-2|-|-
TGTGCCAGCAGCCCCAACCGAAGAGGGGGCACCGGGGAGCTGTTTTTT
CASSPNRRGGTGELFF
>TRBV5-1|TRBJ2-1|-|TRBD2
TGCGCCAGCAGCTCCCTCACCCTAGCGGGAGGGTACAATGAGCAGTTCTTC
CASSSLTLAGGYNEQFF
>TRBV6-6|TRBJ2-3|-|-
TGTGCCAGCACGAGGAGCACAGATACGCAGTATTTT
CASTRSTDTQYF
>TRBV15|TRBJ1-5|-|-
TGTGCCACCAGCAGAGATCTTGAGCGGGGGTCACAGCCCCAGCATTTT
CATSRDLERGSQPQHF
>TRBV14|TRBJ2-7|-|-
TGTGCCAGCAGCCAAGACAGTCCAGTTTACGAGCAGTACTTC
CASSQDSPVYEQYF
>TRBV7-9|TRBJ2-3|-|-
TGTGCCAGCAGCTTAACGGGTGGGAGAAGCACAGATACGCAGTATTTT
CASSLTGGRSTDTQYF
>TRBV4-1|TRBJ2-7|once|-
TGCGCCAGCAGCCAAGAGACACACTTCTACGAGCAGTACTTC
CASSQETHFYEQYF
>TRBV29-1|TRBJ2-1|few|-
TGCAGCGTCACTCAGGTTCCTGACTACAATGAGCAGTTCTTC
CSVTQVPDYNEQFF
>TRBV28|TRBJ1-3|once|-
TGTGCCAGCAGTTTATTACTAAGCTCTGGAAACACCATATATTTT
CASSLLLSSGNTIYF
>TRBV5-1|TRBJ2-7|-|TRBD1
TGCGCCAGCAGCTCAAAGGGACAGGGGAGCGAGCAGTACTTC
CASSSKGQGSEQYF
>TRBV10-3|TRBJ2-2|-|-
TGTGCCATCAGTGAGTCCAGGACTTGGGGCGGGGAGCTGTTTTTT
CAISESRTWGGELFF
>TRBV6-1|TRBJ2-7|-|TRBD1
TGTGCCAGCACCTCAGGAGACAGGGGTTACGAGCAGTACTTC
CASTSGDRGYEQYF
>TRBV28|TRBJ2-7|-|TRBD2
TGTGCCAGCCTAAGCGGGAAGAGCTCCTACGAGCAGTACTTC
CASLSGKSSYEQYF
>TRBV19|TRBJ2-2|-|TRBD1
TGTGCCACCCCCCCCCGGACAGGGCACAACGGGGAGCTGTTTTTT
CATPPRTGHNGELFF
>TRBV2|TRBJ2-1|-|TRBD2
TGTGCCAGCAGTGACGGACTAGCGGTCCCCCAGTTCTTC
CASSDGLAVPQFF
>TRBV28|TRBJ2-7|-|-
TGTGCCACCATGTACAGGGGGGGGAAGTACTTC
CATMYRGGKYF
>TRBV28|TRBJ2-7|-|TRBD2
TGTGCCAGCAGTTACGGGACTAGCGGGATAATCTACGAGCAGTACTTC
CASSYGTSGIIYEQYF
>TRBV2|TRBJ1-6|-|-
TGTGCCAGCCGACCCGGACTCTATAATTCACCCCTCCACTTT
CASRPGLYNSPLHF
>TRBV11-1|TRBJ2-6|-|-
TGTGCCAGCAGCCCGGTCGGGGGACCGACCTCTGGGGCCAACGTCCTGACTTTC
CASSPVGGPTSGANVLTF
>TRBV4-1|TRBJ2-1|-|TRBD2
TGCGCCAGCAGCCAAGAAAGGGGTGGGGAACGCGGGCGAGCGGGAGGGAATGAGCAGTTCTTC
CASSQERGGERGRAGGNEQFF
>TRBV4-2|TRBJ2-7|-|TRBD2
TGTGCCAGCAGCCGCGTCGATGTCCGGGACAACCGTAGAGCGGGAGCACGAGGCGAGCAGTACTTC
CASSRVDVRDNRRAGARGEQYF
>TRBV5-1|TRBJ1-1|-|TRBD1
TGCGCCAGCAGCTTCACGTCCACAGGGGCAAGGACTGAAGCTTTCTTT
CASSFTSTGARTEAFF
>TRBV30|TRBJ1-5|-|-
TGTGCCTGGAGCTCGGACACACAGAATCAGCCCCAGCATTTT
CAWSSDTQNQPQHF
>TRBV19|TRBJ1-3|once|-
TGTGCCAGTAGTCCCTGGACTTCGAACTCTGGAAACACCATATATTTT
CASSPWTSNSGNTIYF
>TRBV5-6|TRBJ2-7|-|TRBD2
TGTGCCAGCAGCTTTCGTCTAGCGGACTCCTACGAGCAGTACTTC
CASSFRLADSYEQYF